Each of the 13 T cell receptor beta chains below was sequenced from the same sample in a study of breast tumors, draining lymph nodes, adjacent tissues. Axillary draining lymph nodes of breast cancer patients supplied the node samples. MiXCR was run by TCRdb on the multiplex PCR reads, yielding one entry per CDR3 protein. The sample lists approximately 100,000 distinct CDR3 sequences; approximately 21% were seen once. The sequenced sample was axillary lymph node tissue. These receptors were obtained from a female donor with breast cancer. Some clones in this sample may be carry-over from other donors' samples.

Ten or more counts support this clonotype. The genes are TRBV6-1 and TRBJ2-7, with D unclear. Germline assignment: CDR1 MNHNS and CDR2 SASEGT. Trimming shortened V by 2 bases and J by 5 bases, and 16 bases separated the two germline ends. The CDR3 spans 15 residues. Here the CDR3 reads CASSEWVAAANEQYF. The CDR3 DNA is TGTGCCAGCAGTGAATGGGTGGCAGCCGCTAACGAGCAGTACTTC.

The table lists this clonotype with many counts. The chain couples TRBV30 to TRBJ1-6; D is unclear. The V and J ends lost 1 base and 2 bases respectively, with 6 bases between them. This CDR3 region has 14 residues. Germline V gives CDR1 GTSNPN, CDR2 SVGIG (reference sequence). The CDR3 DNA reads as TGTGCCTGGAGTGACAGACCCTATAATTCACCCCTCCACTTT. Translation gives CAWSDRPYNSPLHF.

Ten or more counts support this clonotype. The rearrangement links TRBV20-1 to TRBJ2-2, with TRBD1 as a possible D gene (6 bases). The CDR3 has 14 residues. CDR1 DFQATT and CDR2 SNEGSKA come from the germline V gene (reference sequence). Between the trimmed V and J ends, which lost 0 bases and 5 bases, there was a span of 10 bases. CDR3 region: CSARDGQGTGELFF. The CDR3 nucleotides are TGCAGTGCTAGAGATGGGCAGGGGACCGGGGAGCTGTTTTTT.

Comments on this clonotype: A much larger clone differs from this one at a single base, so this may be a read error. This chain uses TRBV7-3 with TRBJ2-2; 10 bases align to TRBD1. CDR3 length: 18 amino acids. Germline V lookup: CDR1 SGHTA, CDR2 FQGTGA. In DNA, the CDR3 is TGTACCAGCAGCTTACGGACAGGGGGGACCGAGAACACCGGGGAGCTGTTTTTT. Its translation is CTSSLRTGGTENTGELFF.

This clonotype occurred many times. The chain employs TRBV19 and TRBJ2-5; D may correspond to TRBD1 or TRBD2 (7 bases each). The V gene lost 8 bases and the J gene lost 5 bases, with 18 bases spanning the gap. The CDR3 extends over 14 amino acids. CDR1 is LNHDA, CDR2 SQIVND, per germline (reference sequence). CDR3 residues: CASSSTGRGETQYF. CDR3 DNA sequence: TGTGCCAGTTCTTCGACAGGGAGGGGGGAGACCCAGTACTTC.

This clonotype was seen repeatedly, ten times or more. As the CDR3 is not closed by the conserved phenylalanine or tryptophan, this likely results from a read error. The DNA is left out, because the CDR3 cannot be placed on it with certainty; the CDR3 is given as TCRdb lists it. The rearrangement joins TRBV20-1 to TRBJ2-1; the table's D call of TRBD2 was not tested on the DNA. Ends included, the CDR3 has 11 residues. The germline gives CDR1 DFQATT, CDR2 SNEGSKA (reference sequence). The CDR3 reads CSALSPREYHQ.

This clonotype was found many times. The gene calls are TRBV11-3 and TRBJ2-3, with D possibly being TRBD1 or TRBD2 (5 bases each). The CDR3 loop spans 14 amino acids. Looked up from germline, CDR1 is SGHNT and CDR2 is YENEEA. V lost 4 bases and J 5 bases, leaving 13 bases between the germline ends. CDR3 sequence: CASSWGPKQDTQYF. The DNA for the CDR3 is TGTGCCAGCAGCTGGGGACCGAAACAAGATACGCAGTATTTT.

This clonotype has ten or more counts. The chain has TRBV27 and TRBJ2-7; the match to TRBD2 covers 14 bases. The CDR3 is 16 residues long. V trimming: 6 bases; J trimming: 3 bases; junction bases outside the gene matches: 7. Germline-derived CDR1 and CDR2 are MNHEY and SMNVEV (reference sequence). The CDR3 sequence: CASRPLGTSGSYEQYF. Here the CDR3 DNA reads TGTGCCAGCAGGCCACTCGGGACTAGCGGGAGCTACGAGCAGTACTTC.

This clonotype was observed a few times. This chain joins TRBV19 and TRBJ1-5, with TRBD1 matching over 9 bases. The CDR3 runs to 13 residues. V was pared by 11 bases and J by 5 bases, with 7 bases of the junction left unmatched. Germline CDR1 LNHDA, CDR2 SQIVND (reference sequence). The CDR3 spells CAGKQGADQPQHF. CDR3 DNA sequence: TGTGCCGGTAAACAGGGGGCGGATCAGCCCCAGCATTTT. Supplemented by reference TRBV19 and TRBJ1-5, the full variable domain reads DGGITQSPKYLFRKEGQNVTLSCEQNLNHDAMYWYRQDPGQGLRLIYYSQIVNDFQKGDIAEGYSVSREKKESFPLTVTSAQKNPTAFYLCAGKQGADQPQHFGDGTRLSIL.

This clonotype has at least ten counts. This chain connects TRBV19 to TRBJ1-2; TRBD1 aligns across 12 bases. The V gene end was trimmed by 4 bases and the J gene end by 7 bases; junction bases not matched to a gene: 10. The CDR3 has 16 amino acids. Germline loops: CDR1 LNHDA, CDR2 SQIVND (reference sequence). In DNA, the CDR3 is TGTGCCAGTAGTAACTACCAGGGACAGGGGGCGCTTGGCTACACCTTC. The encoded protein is CASSNYQGQGALGYTF.

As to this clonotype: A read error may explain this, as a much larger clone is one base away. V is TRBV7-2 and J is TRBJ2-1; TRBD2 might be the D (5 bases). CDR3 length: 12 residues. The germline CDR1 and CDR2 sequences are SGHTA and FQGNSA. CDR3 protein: CASSADLNGQFF. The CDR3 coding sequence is TGTGCCAGCAGCGCGGACTTGAATGGGCAGTTCTTC. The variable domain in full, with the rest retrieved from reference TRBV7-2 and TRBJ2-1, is GAGVSQSPSNKVTEKGKDVELRCDPISGHTALYWYRQSLGQGLEFLIYFQGNSAPDKSGLPSDRFSAERTGGSVSTLTIQRTQQEDSAVYLCASSADLNGQFFGPGTRLTVL.

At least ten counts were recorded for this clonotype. This CDR3 reads CASQGVTSTDTQYF. As DNA, the CDR3 is TGTGCCAGCCAGGGGGTGACTAGCACAGATACGCAGTATTTT. The genes are TRBV2 and TRBJ2-3; TRBD1 matches 7 bases. CDR3 size: 14 residues. Germline-derived CDR1 and CDR2 are SNHLY and FYNNEI. Germline trimming cut 8 bases from V and 0 bases from J; bases unmatched to any gene: 5.

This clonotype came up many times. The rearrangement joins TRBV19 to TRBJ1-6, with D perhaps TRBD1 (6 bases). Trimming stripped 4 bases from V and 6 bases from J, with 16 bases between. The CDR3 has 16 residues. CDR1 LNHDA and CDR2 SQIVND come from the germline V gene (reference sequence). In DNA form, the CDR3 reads TGTGCCAGTAGTAGGGCCGTGGGGGCCGGTAATTCACCCCTCCACTTT. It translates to CASSRAVGAGNSPLHF.